A selection of T cell receptor beta chains follows, all from one sample in a study of sequential checkpoint blockade in melanoma. Profiled with immunoSEQ multiplex PCR; TCRdb holds only in-frame clones, not every one. The sample consists of tens of thousands of clones, 32% of them appearing once. The source material was tumor tissue (inferred from file names), sampled from a patient given nivolumab and ipilimumab in sequence. These receptors were taken from a human donor with melanoma. Both conserved end residues are part of each CDR3. The order of the fields is CDR3 protein, V gene, D gene, J gene, CDR3 length. The D gene is left open where the match is weak.

CDR3: CASSQSRDRDDQPQHF; V: TRBV23-1; D: TRBD1; J: TRBJ1-5; length: 16
CDR3: CASSYEAGGKVLDEKLFF; V: TRBV6-8; D: TRBD1; J: TRBJ1-4; length: 18
CDR3: CASKRSSGADTGELFF; V: TRBV14; D: NA; J: TRBJ2-2; length: 16
CDR3: CASNLRRGTGGVEQFF; V: TRBV6-8; D: TRBD1; J: TRBJ2-1; length: 16
CDR3: CASTIGVGSASGTEAFF; V: TRBV19; D: NA; J: TRBJ1-1; length: 17
CDR3: CASSLGGAAGYEQYF; V: TRBV11-3; D: NA; J: TRBJ2-7; length: 15
CDR3: CASSLGLSTLGDEQFF; V: TRBV28; D: NA; J: TRBJ2-1; length: 16
CDR3: CAISKGLAGGNTGELFF; V: TRBV6-8; D: TRBD2; J: TRBJ2-2; length: 17
CDR3: CASTPDWGANTGELFF; V: TRBV6-8; D: NA; J: TRBJ2-2; length: 16
CDR3: CASSQEGGYEQYF; V: TRBV4-1; D: NA; J: TRBJ2-7; length: 13
CDR3: CASSYQNTYEQYF; V: TRBV6-8; D: NA; J: TRBJ2-7; length: 13
CDR3: CASSYVVNTGELFF; V: TRBV6-8; D: NA; J: TRBJ2-2; length: 14
CDR3: CASSETAQMDEKLFF; V: TRBV10-2; D: NA; J: TRBJ1-4; length: 15
CDR3: CAWRTGMNTEAFF; V: TRBV30; D: TRBD1; J: TRBJ1-1; length: 13
CDR3: CASSLETRGVDTQYF; V: TRBV11-3; D: TRBD2; J: TRBJ2-3; length: 15
CDR3: CATNKGRGLTDTQYF; V: TRBV30; D: NA; J: TRBJ2-3; length: 15
CDR3: CASSSGSGANVLTF; V: TRBV19; D: NA; J: TRBJ2-6; length: 14
CDR3: CASSPRGGGAVTGELFF; V: TRBV19; D: NA; J: TRBJ2-2; length: 17
CDR3: CASSLSQGSEQYF; V: TRBV18; D: NA; J: TRBJ2-7; length: 13
CDR3: CASSPPGQGAQGYGYTF; V: TRBV18; D: TRBD1; J: TRBJ1-2; length: 17
CDR3: CASSFTAGTTDNEQFF; V: TRBV11-3; D: NA; J: TRBJ2-1; length: 16
CDR3: CASSHGHLGEKLFF; V: TRBV6-8; D: NA; J: TRBJ1-4; length: 14
CDR3: CASSETGGGRGTQYF; V: TRBV25-1; D: TRBD1; J: TRBJ2-3; length: 15
CDR3: CASSQGGDPINSPLHF; V: TRBV5-1; D: TRBD1; J: TRBJ1-6; length: 16
CDR3: CAWSVRNYGYTF; V: TRBV30; D: NA; J: TRBJ1-2; length: 12
CDR3: CASSEDGAGGPSSYEQYF; V: TRBV10-2; D: TRBD2; J: TRBJ2-7; length: 18
CDR3: CASTSSAASGANVLTF; V: TRBV19; D: NA; J: TRBJ2-6; length: 16
CDR3: CASSQGRGSNTGELFF; V: TRBV1; D: NA; J: TRBJ2-2; length: 16
CDR3: CASSYSSSMSSYEQYF; V: TRBV6-8; D: NA; J: TRBJ2-7; length: 16
CDR3: CASSITQTGRSEQYF; V: TRBV7-7; D: NA; J: TRBJ2-7; length: 15
CDR3: CASSLIQTSYEQYF; V: TRBV11-3; D: NA; J: TRBJ2-7; length: 14
CDR3: CASSLEQGADNEQFF; V: TRBV11-3; D: TRBD1; J: TRBJ2-1; length: 15
CDR3: CASSIGLAGGYGTDTQYF; V: TRBV19; D: TRBD2; J: TRBJ2-3; length: 18
CDR3: CASNPGQSIYEQYF; V: TRBV6-8; D: TRBD1; J: TRBJ2-7; length: 14
CDR3: CASSYSGVSSYEQYF; V: TRBV6-8; D: NA; J: TRBJ2-7; length: 15
CDR3: CASSGNTHSNQPQHF; V: TRBV19; D: NA; J: TRBJ1-5; length: 15
CDR3: CSVVRQGAEKLFF; V: TRBV29-1; D: TRBD1; J: TRBJ1-4; length: 13
CDR3: CASSFRTSGEETQYF; V: TRBV11-3; D: TRBD2; J: TRBJ2-5; length: 15
CDR3: CATSRGDLSGNTIYF; V: TRBV15; D: NA; J: TRBJ1-3; length: 15
CDR3: CATSRAGAGGEKLFF; V: TRBV15; D: NA; J: TRBJ1-4; length: 15